The present TCR beta chain was sequenced within a study of shared clonotypes between healthy human individuals. The study, taken as a whole, reports: Clonotype sharing among donors was thought likely to change with sequencing depth. Some naive CD4 clonotypes, 4% to 6%, turned up in common across four donors.

Naive CD8 isolation took CD45RO-negative cells positively selected for CCR7 and excluded terminally differentiated effector memory CD45RA+ cells. Sorted-subset replicate PCRs used about 200 ng of genomic DNA. This amount corresponded to some 32,000 T cell genomes. The protocol was immunoSEQ multiplex PCR, while the TCRdb copy is restricted to in-frame clones and leaves out a portion. The data contain over 2 million clones, 85% to 95% of them singletons. In the case of this clone: Its antigen is unknown.

The CDR3 length is 15 residues. Per germline, CDR1 SGHTS and CDR2 YDEGEE. Trimming cost V 3 bases and J 5 bases, with 15 bases left between them. Material: naive CD8+ T cells sorted from blood. The rearrangement joins TRBV5-8 to TRBJ1-5, with a possible D match to TRBD1 (5 bases). This receptor was obtained from a man aged 18 to 29 in good health. The DNA of the CDR3 is TGTGCCAGCAGCTCGGTCGGGGGGGGGTATCAGCCCCAGCATTTT. Its protein is CASSSVGGGYQPQHF.